These T cell receptor beta chains were read from a single sample in a study of identical twins. TCRdb ran MiXCR on the 5' RACE reads and lists one entry per CDR3 protein. This table holds 1,800,000 or so distinct CDR3 sequences, about 31% found once. Sequencing was carried out using cord blood. These receptors originate from a newborn girl in good health. The CDR3 runs from the conserved cysteine through the conserved F or W. A D gene is named only where the DNA matches it firmly. Only part of the rows carry a size: once, few, many, or a class if the clone is expanded.

CDR3 protein: CANSLGTGDYGYTF
CDR3 DNA: TGCGCCAACAGCTTGGGAACAGGGGACTATGGCTACACCTTC
clone size: -
V gene: TRBV5-1
D gene: TRBD1
J gene: TRBJ1-2

CDR3 protein: CASSLVGTGGYNEQFF
CDR3 DNA: TGTGCCAGCAGTTTAGTAGGGACAGGGGGCTACAATGAGCAGTTCTTC
clone size: many
V gene: TRBV27
D gene: TRBD1
J gene: TRBJ2-1

CDR3 protein: CASSLWSGALNNEQFF
CDR3 DNA: TGTGCCAGCAGTTTATGGAGCGGGGCCCTAAACAATGAGCAGTTCTTC
clone size: -
V gene: TRBV27
D gene: TRBD2
J gene: TRBJ2-1

CDR3 protein: CASSRGSKAFVNEQYF
CDR3 DNA: TGTGCCAGCAGCCGAGGAAGCAAGGCGTTTGTCAACGAGCAGTACTTC
clone size: -
V gene: TRBV4-2
D gene: -
J gene: TRBJ2-7

CDR3 protein: CASSQVATGTEAFF
CDR3 DNA: TGTGCCAGCAGCCAAGTCGCGACGGGGACTGAAGCTTTCTTT
clone size: few
V gene: TRBV4-2
D gene: -
J gene: TRBJ1-1

CDR3 protein: CARQNTDTQYF
CDR3 DNA: TGTGCCAGACAAAACACAGATACGCAGTATTTT
clone size: few
V gene: TRBV2
D gene: -
J gene: TRBJ2-3

CDR3 protein: CASRTGAVAGELFF
CDR3 DNA: TGTGCCAGTAGAACGGGGGCGGTCGCCGGGGAGCTGTTTTTT
clone size: -
V gene: TRBV19
D gene: -
J gene: TRBJ2-2

CDR3 protein: CASGSNSYEQYF
CDR3 DNA: TGTGCCAGCGGTTCAAACAGCTATGAGCAGTACTTC
clone size: -
V gene: TRBV27
D gene: -
J gene: TRBJ2-5

CDR3 protein: CASSQPLPPKQGLWHTEAFF
CDR3 DNA: TGCGCCAGCAGCCAACCACTACCGCCAAAACAGGGGTTATGGCACACTGAAGCTTTCTTT
clone size: -
V gene: TRBV4-1
D gene: TRBD1
J gene: TRBJ1-1

CDR3 protein: CASQLYEQYF
CDR3 DNA: TGTGCCAGTCAACTCTATGAGCAGTACTTC
clone size: -
V gene: TRBV19
D gene: -
J gene: TRBJ2-7

CDR3 protein: CASSATGTGGDYGYTF
CDR3 DNA: TGTGCCAGTAGCGCCACCGGGACAGGGGGCGACTATGGCTACACCTTC
clone size: -
V gene: TRBV19
D gene: TRBD1
J gene: TRBJ1-2

CDR3 protein: CATRVGLAGVYNEQYF
CDR3 DNA: TGTGCCACCAGAGTTGGACTAGCGGGAGTTTACAATGAGCAGTACTTC
clone size: once
V gene: TRBV15
D gene: TRBD2
J gene: TRBJ2-7

CDR3 protein: CASSATTSGRYYEQYF
CDR3 DNA: TGTGCCAGCAGCGCCACGACTAGCGGGAGATATTACGAGCAGTACTTC
clone size: -
V gene: TRBV13
D gene: TRBD2
J gene: TRBJ2-7

CDR3 protein: CATSYRQSDTQYF
CDR3 DNA: TGCGCCACCTCTTACCGGCAGTCAGATACGCAGTATTTT
clone size: few
V gene: TRBV5-1
D gene: -
J gene: TRBJ2-3

CDR3 protein: CASSPIISYEQYF
CDR3 DNA: TGTGCCAGCTCACCAATTATTTCCTACGAGCAGTACTTC
clone size: once
V gene: TRBV18
D gene: -
J gene: TRBJ2-7

CDR3 protein: CASSLKIARRLNEQFF
CDR3 DNA: TGTGCCAGCAGCTTGAAGATAGCCCGGCGGCTGAATGAGCAGTTCTTC
clone size: few
V gene: TRBV7-9
D gene: -
J gene: TRBJ2-1

CDR3 protein: CASSLRGLGNEQYF
CDR3 DNA: TGCGCCAGCAGCTTGCGGGGGCTGGGGAATGAGCAGTACTTC
clone size: -
V gene: TRBV5-1
D gene: -
J gene: TRBJ2-7

CDR3 protein: CASSASGTSANTGELFF
CDR3 DNA: TGCGCCAGCAGCGCAAGCGGAACTAGCGCGAACACCGGGGAGCTGTTTTTT
clone size: -
V gene: TRBV5-1
D gene: TRBD2
J gene: TRBJ2-2

CDR3 protein: CSARGELDTDTQYF
CDR3 DNA: TGCAGTGCTAGGGGGGAGTTGGACACAGATACGCAGTATTTT
clone size: few
V gene: TRBV20-1
D gene: -
J gene: TRBJ2-3

CDR3 protein: CASSEALRDNSPLHF
CDR3 DNA: TGTGCCAGCAGTGAAGCCTTGAGGGATAATTCACCCCTCCACTTT
clone size: -
V gene: TRBV2
D gene: -
J gene: TRBJ1-6

CDR3 protein: CASRFVYNSPLHF
CDR3 DNA: TGCGCCAGCAGATTCGTCTATAATTCACCCCTCCACTTT
clone size: -
V gene: TRBV5-1
D gene: -
J gene: TRBJ1-6

CDR3 protein: CASSQGRGLLRGTDTQYF
CDR3 DNA: TGCGCCAGCAGCCAAGGCAGGGGGCTGCTACGGGGCACAGATACGCAGTATTTT
clone size: -
V gene: TRBV4-1
D gene: TRBD1
J gene: TRBJ2-3

CDR3 protein: CASTSGTRRSPLHF
CDR3 DNA: TGTGCCAGCACCTCCGGGACAAGGCGATCACCCCTCCACTTT
clone size: -
V gene: TRBV27
D gene: -
J gene: TRBJ1-6

CDR3 protein: CASSVRLASVTGELFF
CDR3 DNA: TGTGCCAGCAGCGTACGGCTAGCGTCGGTAACCGGGGAGCTGTTTTTT
clone size: -
V gene: TRBV9
D gene: -
J gene: TRBJ2-2

CDR3 protein: CASGSTGNQPQHF
CDR3 DNA: TGTGCCAGCGGATCGACGGGCAATCAGCCCCAGCATTTT
clone size: -
V gene: TRBV2
D gene: -
J gene: TRBJ1-5

CDR3 protein: CATSAVGTTNEKLFF
CDR3 DNA: TGTGCCACCAGTGCCGTCGGGACAACTAATGAAAAACTGTTTTTT
clone size: -
V gene: TRBV24-1
D gene: -
J gene: TRBJ1-4

CDR3 protein: CASSSGEDGANVLTF
CDR3 DNA: TGCGCCAGCAGCTCAGGGGAGGATGGGGCCAACGTCCTGACTTTC
clone size: -
V gene: TRBV5-1
D gene: -
J gene: TRBJ2-6

CDR3 protein: CASSFAGGKSEAFF
CDR3 DNA: TGTGCCAGCAGTTTTGCAGGGGGGAAGTCTGAAGCTTTCTTT
clone size: -
V gene: TRBV28
D gene: TRBD1
J gene: TRBJ1-1

CDR3 protein: CSARIDTPNSPLHF
CDR3 DNA: TGCAGTGCTAGGATAGACACTCCTAATTCACCCCTCCACTTT
clone size: -
V gene: TRBV20-1
D gene: -
J gene: TRBJ1-6

CDR3 protein: CASSLFPSVPDTQYF
CDR3 DNA: TGTGCCAGCAGCTTATTTCCTAGCGTCCCAGATACGCAGTATTTT
clone size: -
V gene: TRBV7-2
D gene: -
J gene: TRBJ2-3

CDR3 protein: CASSLGTGRNEQFF
CDR3 DNA: TGTGCCAGCAGTTTGGGGACGGGGAGGAATGAGCAGTTCTTC
clone size: many
V gene: TRBV12-3/TRBV12-4
D gene: -
J gene: TRBJ2-1

CDR3 protein: CSAIGGGGANQPQHF
CDR3 DNA: TGCAGTGCCATTGGGGGCGGAGGGGCGAATCAGCCCCAGCATTTT
clone size: -
V gene: TRBV20-1
D gene: -
J gene: TRBJ1-5

CDR3 protein: CASSQRTSGRTDTQYF
CDR3 DNA: TGTGCCAGCAGCCAACGGACTAGCGGAAGGACAGATACGCAGTATTTT
clone size: few
V gene: TRBV11-2
D gene: TRBD2
J gene: TRBJ2-3

CDR3 protein: CASSLLPKGVRTDTQYF
CDR3 DNA: TGTGCCAGCAGTTTATTACCCAAGGGGGTACGCACAGATACGCAGTATTTT
clone size: once
V gene: TRBV27
D gene: -
J gene: TRBJ2-3

CDR3 protein: CASSTGLENIQYF
CDR3 DNA: TGCGCCAGCAGCACTGGACTAGAAAACATTCAGTACTTC
clone size: few
V gene: TRBV4-1
D gene: TRBD2
J gene: TRBJ2-4

CDR3 protein: CASSLAYSGEAYEQYF
CDR3 DNA: TGTGCCAGCAGCTTAGCCTATAGCGGGGAAGCTTACGAGCAGTACTTC
clone size: few
V gene: TRBV7-2
D gene: TRBD2
J gene: TRBJ2-7

CDR3 protein: CSARGTGGSYNSPLHF
CDR3 DNA: TGCAGTGCTAGAGGGACAGGGGGCTCCTATAATTCACCCCTCCACTTT
clone size: -
V gene: TRBV20-1
D gene: TRBD1
J gene: TRBJ1-6

CDR3 protein: CSAPFPRRGSYNEQFF
CDR3 DNA: TGCAGTGCTCCCTTCCCTCGCAGAGGCTCCTACAATGAGCAGTTCTTC
clone size: -
V gene: TRBV20-1
D gene: -
J gene: TRBJ2-1

CDR3 protein: CASSPRTGEVVEKLFF
CDR3 DNA: TGCGCCAGCAGCCCCCGGACAGGGGAAGTGGTTGAAAAACTGTTTTTT
clone size: few
V gene: TRBV4-1
D gene: TRBD1
J gene: TRBJ1-4

CDR3 protein: CASRKVSTDTQYF
CDR3 DNA: TGTGCCAGCCGTAAAGTTAGCACAGATACGCAGTATTTT
clone size: many
V gene: TRBV28
D gene: -
J gene: TRBJ2-3

CDR3 protein: CASRFPGTGTDTQYF
CDR3 DNA: TGTGCCAGCAGATTTCCCGGGACAGGGACAGATACGCAGTATTTT
clone size: -
V gene: TRBV6-2/TRBV6-3
D gene: TRBD1
J gene: TRBJ2-3

CDR3 protein: CASSPFRPPTNEKLFF
CDR3 DNA: TGTGCCAGCTCACCGTTTAGGCCTCCAACTAATGAAAAACTGTTTTTT
clone size: -
V gene: TRBV18
D gene: -
J gene: TRBJ1-4

CDR3 protein: CASSYSDGRDEQYF
CDR3 DNA: TGTGCCAGCAGTTACTCGGACGGTCGGGACGAGCAGTACTTC
clone size: -
V gene: TRBV6-5
D gene: -
J gene: TRBJ2-7

CDR3 protein: CASRGDRHIGNTIYF
CDR3 DNA: TGTGCCAGCAGGGGAGACAGGCACATCGGAAACACCATATATTTT
clone size: few
V gene: TRBV12-3/TRBV12-4
D gene: -
J gene: TRBJ1-3

CDR3 protein: CASSLVRYRTHSEYF
CDR3 DNA: TGTGCCAGCAGCTTAGTACGCTATCGGACGCATTCGGAGTACTTC
clone size: once
V gene: TRBV11-2
D gene: -
J gene: TRBJ2-5

CDR3 protein: CNAPRLGREETQYF
CDR3 DNA: TGCAATGCTCCCCGACTAGGGCGGGAAGAGACCCAGTACTTC
clone size: -
V gene: TRBV20-1
D gene: -
J gene: TRBJ2-5

CDR3 protein: CASSLSSTSGLYNEQYF
CDR3 DNA: TGTGCCAGCAGCTTATCGTCGACTAGCGGGCTTTACAATGAGCAGTACTTC
clone size: few
V gene: TRBV7-2
D gene: TRBD2
J gene: TRBJ2-7

CDR3 protein: CASSTGRINLKKSSYNEQYF
CDR3 DNA: TGTGCCAGCAGCACCGGGAGAATCAATCTTAAGAAGAGCTCCTACAATGAGCAGTACTTC
clone size: -
V gene: TRBV21-1
D gene: -
J gene: TRBJ2-7

CDR3 protein: CASSSSTGLAGANEQFF
CDR3 DNA: TGTGCCAGCAGCTCAAGCACGGGACTAGCGGGAGCCAATGAGCAGTTCTTC
clone size: -
V gene: TRBV7-9
D gene: TRBD2
J gene: TRBJ2-1

CDR3 protein: CSVEDGVNTEAFF
CDR3 DNA: TGCAGCGTTGAAGATGGGGTGAACACTGAAGCTTTCTTT
clone size: -
V gene: TRBV29-1
D gene: -
J gene: TRBJ1-1

CDR3 protein: CASRAGATSYNEQFF
CDR3 DNA: TGTGCCAGCAGAGCAGGGGCAACGTCCTACAATGAGCAGTTCTTC
clone size: few
V gene: TRBV4-2
D gene: -
J gene: TRBJ2-1

CDR3 protein: CASSLALGGGGTDTQYF
CDR3 DNA: TGTGCCAGCAGCTTGGCCCTAGGGGGGGGCGGCACAGATACGCAGTATTTT
clone size: -
V gene: TRBV5-5
D gene: -
J gene: TRBJ2-3

CDR3 protein: CASSLGPASKGLPAGETQYF
CDR3 DNA: TGTGCCAGCAGCTTAGGCCCCGCTTCCAAGGGACTACCCGCAGGAGAGACCCAGTACTTC
clone size: -
V gene: TRBV11-2
D gene: TRBD2
J gene: TRBJ2-5

CDR3 protein: CSAPIQGAGYEQYF
CDR3 DNA: TGCAGTGCTCCGATACAGGGGGCGGGCTACGAGCAGTACTTC
clone size: -
V gene: TRBV20-1
D gene: TRBD1
J gene: TRBJ2-7

CDR3 protein: CASGGFPTDTQYF
CDR3 DNA: TGTGCCAGCGGGGGGTTTCCCACAGATACGCAGTATTTT
clone size: few
V gene: TRBV6-1
D gene: -
J gene: TRBJ2-3

CDR3 protein: CSARVVLAETQYF
CDR3 DNA: TGCAGTGCTAGAGTTGTACTAGCGGAGACCCAGTACTTC
clone size: -
V gene: TRBV20-1
D gene: TRBD2
J gene: TRBJ2-5

CDR3 protein: CATSPPDRAKETQYF
CDR3 DNA: TGTGCCACTTCACCTCCTGACAGGGCAAAAGAGACCCAGTACTTC
clone size: few
V gene: TRBV12-3/TRBV12-4
D gene: TRBD1
J gene: TRBJ2-5

CDR3 protein: CASSQVFSPQETQFF
CDR3 DNA: TGTGCCAGCAGCCAAGTTTTCAGCCCTCAAGAGACCCAGTTCTTC
clone size: -
V gene: TRBV3-1
D gene: -
J gene: TRBJ2-1

CDR3 protein: CASRSGTISNQPQHF
CDR3 DNA: TGTGCCAGCAGATCCGGGACAATCTCCAATCAGCCCCAGCATTTT
clone size: few
V gene: TRBV12-3/TRBV12-4
D gene: -
J gene: TRBJ1-5